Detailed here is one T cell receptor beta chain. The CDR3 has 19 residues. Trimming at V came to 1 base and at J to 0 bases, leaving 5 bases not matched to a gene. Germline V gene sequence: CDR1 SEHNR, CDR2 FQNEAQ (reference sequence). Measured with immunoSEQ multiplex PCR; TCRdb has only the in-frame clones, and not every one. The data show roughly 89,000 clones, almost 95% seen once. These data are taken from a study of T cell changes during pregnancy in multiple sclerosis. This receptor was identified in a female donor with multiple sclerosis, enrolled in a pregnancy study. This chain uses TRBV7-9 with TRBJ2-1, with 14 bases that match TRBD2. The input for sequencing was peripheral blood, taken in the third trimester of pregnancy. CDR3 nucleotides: TGTGCCAGCAGCTTAGGGCTCGGGACTAGCGGGAGCTCCTACAATGAGCAGTTCTTC. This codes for CASSLGLGTSGSSYNEQFF.